The sequence of this TCR beta chain was determined in a study of blood T cell repertoires in COVID-19. Study as a whole: T cells, B-cell-depleted T cells, or PBMCs provided the cDNA or gDNA that served as material.

Original analysis: Estimation of nucleated cell counts relied on the amplification of reference gene primers. Clones were sequenced by immunoSEQ multiplex PCR, and TCRdb holds only the in-frame ones, with some missing. V and J calls plus clone size are reproduced from that table; the DNA served to infer D and trimming. The repertoire holds 65,000 to 80,000 clones, with about 81% as singletons. Trimming took 8 bases from V and 2 from J, leaving 13 bases between them. The V gene's germline CDR1 is MNHEY and CDR2 SVGAGI. This CDR3 is 13 amino acids long. V is TRBV6-5 and J is TRBJ2-7; D may be TRBD2 (6 bases). What was sequenced was peripheral blood. The sequence came from a human donor in a cohort sampled during active COVID-19. DNA for the CDR3: TGTGCCAGCGGTAGGGGAGGTCCCTACGAGCAGTACTTC. Translated: CASGRGGPYEQYF.